This is a list of T cell receptor beta chains from one sample in a study of shared clonotypes between healthy human individuals. Data came from immunoSEQ multiplex PCR; TCRdb stores just in-frame clones and leaves some out. The table lists 1.5 million to 2.5 million clones, about 95% of them singletons, with under 1.5% in the top ten. The sample comprised naive CD8+ T cells sorted from blood. These receptors all stem from a man younger than 35 in good health. Both conserved end residues are part of each CDR3. The D gene is left open where the match is weak. Rows may omit the clone size; those that give it use once, few, many or a size class.

V gene,clone size,J gene,D gene,CDR3 length,CDR3 DNA,CDR3 protein
TRBV7-9,NA,TRBJ1-3,TRBD1,16,TGTGCCAGCAGCATTTCGGACAGGGCGGGCCCTAACACCATATATTTT,CASSISDRAGPNTIYF
TRBV2,NA,TRBJ1-4,NA,14,TGTGCCAGCAGTGAATCAGCTATGGGGGAAAAACTGTTTTTT,CASSESAMGEKLFF
TRBV30,NA,TRBJ2-7,NA,13,TGTGCCTGGAGCCCCAGGGAGACCTACGAGCAGTACTTC,CAWSPRETYEQYF
TRBV5-1,NA,TRBJ2-3,NA,14,TGCGCCAGCAGCTTGGGGGCTTACACAGATACGCAGTATTTT,CASSLGAYTDTQYF
TRBV4-1,NA,TRBJ1-2,NA,15,TGCGCCAGCAGCCAAGATTCGGACGGCAACTATGGCTACACCTTC,CASSQDSDGNYGYTF
TRBV6-1,NA,TRBJ2-5,TRBD2,14,TGTGCCAGCAGTGAAGCAGGTAGCGGGGGGGCCCAGTACTTC,CASSEAGSGGAQYF
TRBV30,NA,TRBJ2-7,NA,12,TGTGCCTGGAGTGGTGGGGGGTACGAGCAGTACTTC,CAWSGGGYEQYF
TRBV7-9,few,TRBJ2-5,NA,12,TGTGCCAGCAGCTTAGAGTGGGAGACCCAGTACTTC,CASSLEWETQYF
TRBV6-4,NA,TRBJ2-7,NA,18,TGTGCCAGCAGTGACTCGAGTTACGGCTACCCGGGTGGGGACGAGCAGTACTTC,CASSDSSYGYPGGDEQYF
TRBV5-6,NA,TRBJ1-3,NA,14,TGTGCCAGCAGCTTGGGAGGGGCTGGAAACACCATATATTTT,CASSLGGAGNTIYF
TRBV28,NA,TRBJ2-7,TRBD2,17,TGTGCCAGCAGCTACGTAGCGGGAGCTCTTCCTAACTACGAGCAGTACTTC,CASSYVAGALPNYEQYF
TRBV7-8,NA,TRBJ2-2,NA,15,TGTGCCAGCAGCTACCAGCAGTCGAACACCGGGGAGCTGTTTTTT,CASSYQQSNTGELFF
TRBV5-8,NA,TRBJ1-5,NA,13,TGTGCCAGCAGCCCTTCGAGCAATCAGCCCCAGCATTTT,CASSPSSNQPQHF
TRBV28,once,TRBJ2-6,NA,15,TGTGCCAGCAGTTTCGGGCTCTCTGGGGCCAACGTCCTGACTTTC,CASSFGLSGANVLTF
TRBV7-7,NA,TRBJ2-1,NA,15,TGTGCTAGCAGCTTTAGCTTAGGGGAAGGGTATGAGCAGTTCTTC,CASSFSLGEGYEQFF
TRBV2,NA,TRBJ2-1,NA,13,TGTGCCAGCCAACAGGGATCCTACAATGAGCAGTTCTTC,CASQQGSYNEQFF
TRBV5-6,NA,TRBJ2-7,NA,13,TGTGCCAGCAGCTTAGGCTTCTCCTACGAGCAGTACTTC,CASSLGFSYEQYF
TRBV27,NA,TRBJ2-7,NA,15,TGTGCCAGCAGCCAAACCGGGCCTCGCCCCTACGAGCAGTACTTC,CASSQTGPRPYEQYF
TRBV5-1,once,TRBJ1-6,TRBD1,14,TGCGCCAGCAGCTTCGGACAGGGGAATTCACCCCTCCACTTT,CASSFGQGNSPLHF